This TCR beta chain was documented in a study of identical twins (dated by TCRdb to 2015 to 2016). About the study as a whole: To test whether fetal clonotypes persist, this study deep-sequenced TCR alpha and beta repertoires from monozygotic twins, from unrelated adults of various ages, and from cord blood. To rule out contamination, replicate twin experiments were performed at different times with different library preparation protocols.

Library preparation used 5' RACE. Sequencing relied on an Illumina HiSeq 2000. A universal primer binding site was introduced by template switching, and a unique molecular identifier was present in the final cDNA, enabling accurate counting of TCR cDNA molecules. Specific primers in the conserved constant-segment region were used to synthesize first-strand cDNA for TCR alpha and beta chains. Each cDNA library was double barcoded, with a SMART-Mk sample barcode plus Illumina barcodes, to control for contamination. Two successive PCR steps introduced TruSeq adapter sequences along with Illumina sample barcodes. The TCR alpha and beta cDNA libraries were sequenced on the Illumina HiSeq platform using custom primers. Regarding the original processing steps: Raw reads were processed with MiGEC to extract unique molecular identifiers, and MiXCR was used to determine CDR3 positions. For each individual, recombination models were inferred using an EM algorithm with the repgenHMM and IGoR tools. Shared clonotype analysis was performed with the tcR package in R, normalizing sharing by the product of cloneset sizes. To study raw recombination free of thymic and clonal selection effects, out-of-frame nonproductive sequences were analyzed. TCRdb handled the public reads itself, with Q25 trimming in fastp and clone calling in MiXCR, and kept productive beta chains. CDR3 protein sequences are deduplicated, and each keeps its most common genes and DNA. These V and J calls rely on TCRdb rather than the paper's analysis. The sample table lists more than 1.5 million distinct CDR3 sequences, around 29% of them with a count of one. Over 0.25% of the sample rests with the top ten.

The cysteine opens and the phenylalanine closes a CDR3 of 17 amino acids. Only the CDR3 part of the read is kept: 51 bases, read in frame from the first base. The germline V gene (reference sequence) supplies CDR1 MNHEY and CDR2 SMNVEV. Relative to germline, V is missing 7 bases and J is missing 7 bases, with 15 bases of the junction outside any gene match. The research as a whole found: Because the same donors could not be followed over many years, the conclusions depended on cross-sectional statistical analysis. A weaker excess of twin sharing was found in beta out-of-frame sequences because the signal-to-noise ratio was lowered by fewer shared sequences. Zero-insertion analyses could be partly confounded by invariant T cells such as MAIT and iNKT, though diverse VJ usage argued against such confounding for most clonotypes. In monozygotic twins, recombination models systematically underestimated out-of-frame TCR alpha sharing, but the models matched the sharing seen between unrelated individuals. Fewer insertions were carried by abundant cord blood beta clonotypes; a weaker similar trend was observed in young adult naive repertoires, while no such trend was observed in memory repertoires. Compared with coincidental sharing between unrelated individuals, an excess of low generation-probability sequences was observed among out-of-frame TCR alpha sequences shared between twins.

Every donor in the study was a healthy Caucasian. This clonotype was observed a few times. Its antigen is not yet known. Base qualities are missing; no much larger clone stands one base away. The TCR originated in a newborn girl in good health. Rearrangement joined TRBV27 to TRBJ2-1, with TRBD2 identical over 11 junction bases. The sequencing sample was made of cord blood. The bases are TGTGCCAGCAACTTAGCCGGGCTAGCGGGAGGTTGGAATGAGCAGTTCTTC. Its translation is CASNLAGLAGGWNEQFF.